The rows below give T cell receptor beta chains drawn from one sample of a study of blood T cell repertoires in COVID-19. Here immunoSEQ multiplex PCR was the method, and the copy in TCRdb shows in-frame clones only, minus some. This table holds 180,000 or so clones, over 70% found once. The sample was PBMCs or T cells enriched from blood (not recorded which). These receptors were taken from a woman aged 60-75 years who had recovered from COVID-19. CDR3s include the opening cysteine and the closing phenylalanine or tryptophan. A D gene is named only where the DNA matches it firmly. The size entry is marked missing in some rows and otherwise reads once, few, many or a size class.

TRBD1 TRBJ2-2 once TRBV5-4 TGTGCCAGCAGAAACAGGGACAGGCACGCCGGGGAGCTGTTTTTT CASRNRDRHAGELFF
. TRBJ1-2 . TRBV5-6 TGTGCCAGCAGCCCGTTCGACAGGCCCGAAGCCCGCTACACCTTC CASSPFDRPEARYTF
. TRBJ2-5 few TRBV4-1 TGCGCCAGCAGCCAAAGAGACTGGAGGGAGACCCAGTACTTC CASSQRDWRETQYF
TRBD2 TRBJ2-5 once TRBV30 TGTGCCTGGAGTGTGGGGACTAGCGGGGGGGCACGGGAGACCCAGTACTTC CAWSVGTSGGARETQYF
TRBD1 TRBJ2-5 . TRBV15 TGTGCCACCAGGGGGACAGAAGAGACCCAGTACTTC CATRGTEETQYF
TRBD1 TRBJ2-5 . TRBV29-1 TGCAGCGCCGGACAGGGGCGAGAGACCCAGTACTTC CSAGQGRETQYF
. TRBJ1-2 . TRBV3-1/TRBV3-2 TGTGCCAGCAGCCAAGAACTAGCCCCAATTTATGGCTACACCTTC CASSQELAPIYGYTF
. TRBJ2-1 . TRBV15 TGTGCCACCAGCAGGTCATCTAGCGTCTCCAATGAGCAGTTCTTC CATSRSSSVSNEQFF
TRBD1 TRBJ1-6 few TRBV30 TGTGCCTGGGTACAGGGGACAGTGAATTCACCCCTCCACTTT CAWVQGTVNSPLHF
TRBD1 TRBJ1-1 . TRBV27 TGTGCCAGCAGTTTCCTGGGACAGGGGAGGGTGAACACTGAAGCTTTCTTT CASSFLGQGRVNTEAFF
. TRBJ1-1 . TRBV7-3 TGTGCCAGCTCCCAGGGTAACACTGAAGCTTTCTTT CASSQGNTEAFF
. TRBJ2-7 . TRBV7-8 TGTGCCAGCAGCTTATTATCCGTTACCGGGAGAGACGAGCAGTACTTC CASSLLSVTGRDEQYF
TRBD2 TRBJ2-1 few TRBV18 TGTGCCAGCTCACCCGAAGGACTAGAATACAGCTACAATGAGCAGTTCTTC CASSPEGLEYSYNEQFF
TRBD1 TRBJ2-7 . TRBV7-8 TGTGCCAGCAGCACCGGGACAGTGGCGTACTACGAGCAGTACTTC CASSTGTVAYYEQYF
TRBD1 TRBJ1-2 . TRBV27 TGTGCCAGCAGTTTAAGCTTTCTCGGGACAGGGGGTGTAGTAAACTATGGCTACACCTTC CASSLSFLGTGGVVNYGYTF
TRBD1 TRBJ1-2 . TRBV5-1 TGCGCCAGCAGCCCGGGACAGGTGAACTATGGCTACACCTTC CASSPGQVNYGYTF
. TRBJ1-6 . TRBV30 TGTGCCCGCGAGGGGGATCGGGGATCACCCCTCCACTTT CAREGDRGSPLHF
. TRBJ2-5 once TRBV7-7 TGTGCCAGCAGCTTCCAGGAGGAGGAGACCCAGTACTTC CASSFQEEETQYF
TRBD2 TRBJ2-7 . TRBV11-1 TGTGCCAGCAGCTTGACTAGCGGGAGCTCCGAGCAGTACTTC CASSLTSGSSEQYF
TRBD2 TRBJ2-7 . TRBV6-1 TGTGCCAGCAGTGAATGGGGGCTAGCGGGGTCCCACGAGCAGTACTTC CASSEWGLAGSHEQYF
. TRBJ1-3 few TRBV6-5 TGTGCCAGCAGGAGTCCACGGAGCTCTGGAAACACCATATATTTT CASRSPRSSGNTIYF
. TRBJ1-1 . TRBV5-1 TGCGCCAGCAGCCCCCAGGACAGGAACACTGAAGCTTTCTTT CASSPQDRNTEAFF
TRBD1 TRBJ1-6 . TRBV30 TGTGCCTGGGACAGGGCCGGTTCACCCCTCCACTTT CAWDRAGSPLHF
TRBD1 TRBJ2-3 . TRBV25-1 TGTGCCAGCAGGAGAACAGGGGCAGATACGCAGTATTTT CASRRTGADTQYF
. TRBJ2-5 . TRBV27 TGTGCCAGCAGTTTATCTAGCAGGGCTTGGACCCAGTACTTC CASSLSSRAWTQYF
. TRBJ1-6 . TRBV15 TGTGCCACCAGCAGAGGAGGGGGGGATACCTATAATTCACCCCTCCACTTT CATSRGGGDTYNSPLHF
. TRBJ2-1 . TRBV7-6 TGTGCCAGCAGCTTAGCTCACTCGCGGGGGCCCATAGGGGATGAGCAGTTCTTC CASSLAHSRGPIGDEQFF
. TRBJ2-2 . TRBV5-1 TGCGCCAGCAGCCTACCCGGGGAGCTGTTTTTT CASSLPGELFF
. TRBJ1-5 . TRBV6-1 TGTGCCAGCAGTGAGCGACAGGACCTTAGCAATCAGCCCCAGCATTTT CASSERQDLSNQPQHF